The entry that follows covers one TCR beta chain sequence. The CDR3 consists of 15 residues. After removal of 0 bases from V and 10 bases from J, the junction contained 7 bases not matched to a gene. Germline V gene lookup returns CDR1 LGHNA and CDR2 YNFKEQ. Preparation of the TCRbeta library involved a method that used unique molecular identifiers. TCRdb reprocessed the PCR reads with MiXCR, giving one entry per CDR3 protein. The table lists 300,000 to 350,000 distinct CDR3 sequences, around 25% of them singletons. The data originate from a study of T-cell reconstitution after alpha-beta-depleted transplantation in children.

V gene TRBV4-2 combines with J gene TRBJ2-1; TRBD2 aligns across 9 bases. This sequence originates from a male patient between 10 and 17 years old who had a stem cell transplant for acute lymphoblastic leukemia, so the T cells may come from the graft donor. Source: PBMCs, mostly from graft donor cells, taken 180 days after TCRalphabeta/CD19-depleted stem cell transplant. Here the CDR3 reads CASSQDALAGREQFF. As DNA, the CDR3 is TGTGCCAGCAGCCAAGATGCGCTAGCGGGACGAGAGCAGTTCTTC.